Listed below are T cell receptor beta chains from one sample, sequenced in a study of T cells in Graves' hyperthyroidism and ophthalmopathy. TCRdb used MiXCR to reprocess the multiplex PCR reads, holding one entry per CDR3 protein. The repertoire holds some 580,000 distinct CDR3 sequences, with about a sixth as singletons. Sequencing was carried out using blood. The receptor set was obtained from a woman aged 40 to 50 with Graves' ophthalmopathy. Both conserved end residues are part of each CDR3. A D gene is named only where the DNA matches it firmly. Clone size, where shown, is once, few, many, or a class for clones that have expanded.

V gene	clone size	CDR3 length	J gene	D gene	CDR3 DNA	CDR3 protein
TRBV5-6	many	16	TRBJ2-3	TRBD1	TGTGCCAGCAGCCGGGACAGGGGGCGATTGGCAGATACGCAGTATTTT	CASSRDRGRLADTQYF
TRBV20-1	many	12	TRBJ2-1	-	TGCAGTGCTAGGGTCTCGGTCGATGAGCAGTTCTTC	CSARVSVDEQFF
TRBV10-2	few	16	TRBJ1-3	TRBD1	TGCGCCAGCAGTCCTCCAACCGGGACAGCTGGAAACACCATATATTTT	CASSPPTGTAGNTIYF
TRBV11-2	many	15	TRBJ2-7	-	TGTGCCAGCAGCCCCCATTCGGGGGTCTCCTACGAGCAGTACTTC	CASSPHSGVSYEQYF
TRBV12-5	-	17	TRBJ2-2	-	TGTGCTAGTGGTTTGCCCCGAACGGGGATCTACACCGGGGAGCTGTTTTTT	CASGLPRTGIYTGELFF
TRBV3-1	many	15	TRBJ2-3	-	TGTGCCAGCAGCCAAGATCGTGGGATCACAGATACGCAGTATTTT	CASSQDRGITDTQYF
TRBV15	-	19	TRBJ2-6	-	TGTGCCACCAGCAGACCGGGACACGGAGGGGCCTCTGGGGCCAACGTCCTGACTTTC	CATSRPGHGGASGANVLTF
TRBV2	many	16	TRBJ1-5	-	TGTGCCAGCAGTCGCACGACGGGATATAGCAATCAGCCCCAGCATTTT	CASSRTTGYSNQPQHF
TRBV20-1	many	15	TRBJ2-7	-	TGCAGTGCTAGAGAGCCCGCCCGAGGTCCCTACGAGCAGTACTTC	CSAREPARGPYEQYF
TRBV14	-	15	TRBJ2-3	-	TGTGCCAGCAGCGAGCTGGGGGAGTGGCCAGATACGCAGTATTTT	CASSELGEWPDTQYF
TRBV6-5	many	18	TRBJ2-1	-	TGTGCCAGCAGTTACTCCAGGGCCGGGGGAATGCTGGGGGATGAGCAGTTCTTC	CASSYSRAGGMLGDEQFF
TRBV6-2/TRBV6-3	many	16	TRBJ1-6	TRBD1	TGTGCCAGCAGTTATACCCTGGGGACAGGGTCTTCACCCCTCCACTTT	CASSYTLGTGSSPLHF
TRBV7-8	many	13	TRBJ2-1	TRBD1	TGTGCCAGCAGCTTGGTAGACAGGGATGAGCAGTTCTTC	CASSLVDRDEQFF
TRBV6-6	few	16	TRBJ2-7	TRBD2	TGTGCCAGCAGTTACTCTGCTAGCGGGATTCCCTACGAGCAGTACTTC	CASSYSASGIPYEQYF
TRBV2	-	12	TRBJ1-3	-	TGTGCCAGCTCCCCTGTTGGAAACACCATATATTTT	CASSPVGNTIYF
TRBV2	many	15	TRBJ2-1	-	TGTGCCAGCAGTGAAACTAGAGGCTCCTACAATGAGCAGTTCTTC	CASSETRGSYNEQFF
TRBV5-6	-	17	TRBJ2-1	-	TGTGCCAGCAGCTTCTTCCGGGGGTCAGGGGCCTACAATGAGCAGTTCTTC	CASSFFRGSGAYNEQFF
TRBV11-3	few	15	TRBJ2-1	-	TGTGCCAGCAGCTTGACGGGGACTGGTAGCAATGAGCAGTTCTTC	CASSLTGTGSNEQFF
TRBV28	many	15	TRBJ2-7	TRBD2	TGTGCCAGCAGGCCCACCGGGAGGACGACCTACGAGCAGTACTTC	CASRPTGRTTYEQYF
TRBV30	many	13	TRBJ1-2	-	TGTGCGTGCACCCCGGGACCGGGCTATGGCTACACCTTC	CACTPGPGYGYTF
TRBV6-2/TRBV6-3	-	15	TRBJ1-2	-	TGTGCCAGCAGTTACTCGGACGGTCCTAACTATGGCTACACCTTC	CASSYSDGPNYGYTF
TRBV2	many	14	TRBJ1-6	TRBD1	TGTGCCAGCAGTGAGACAGGGTCTAGATCACCCCTCCACTTT	CASSETGSRSPLHF